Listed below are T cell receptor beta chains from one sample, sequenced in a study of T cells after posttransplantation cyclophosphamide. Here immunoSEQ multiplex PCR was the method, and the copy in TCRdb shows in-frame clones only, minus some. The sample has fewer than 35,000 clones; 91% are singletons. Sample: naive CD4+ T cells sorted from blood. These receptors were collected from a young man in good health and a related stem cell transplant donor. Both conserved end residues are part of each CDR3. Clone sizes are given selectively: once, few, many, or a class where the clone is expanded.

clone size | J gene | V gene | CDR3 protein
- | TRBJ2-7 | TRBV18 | CASQPVPRGLAYEQYF
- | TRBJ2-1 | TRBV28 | CASSRTGGYNEQFF
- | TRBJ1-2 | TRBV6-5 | CASSGGTTRGYTF
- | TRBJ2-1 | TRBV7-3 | CASSPFSGGLNEQFF
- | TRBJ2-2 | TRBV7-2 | CASSGRAGGAGELFF
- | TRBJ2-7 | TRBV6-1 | CASSESGQGFYEQYF
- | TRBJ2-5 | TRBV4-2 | CASSHDGLAGEETQYF
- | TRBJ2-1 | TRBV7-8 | CASSLYSSYNEQFF
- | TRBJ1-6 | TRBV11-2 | CASSLQGSRTPLHF
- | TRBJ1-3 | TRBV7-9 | CASSLAHVGGRPSGNTIYF
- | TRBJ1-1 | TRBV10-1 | CASSQTGEGNTEAFF
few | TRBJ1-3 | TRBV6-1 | CASEATGKGNTIYF
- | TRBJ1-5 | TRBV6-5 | CASSYRTPEGNQPQHF